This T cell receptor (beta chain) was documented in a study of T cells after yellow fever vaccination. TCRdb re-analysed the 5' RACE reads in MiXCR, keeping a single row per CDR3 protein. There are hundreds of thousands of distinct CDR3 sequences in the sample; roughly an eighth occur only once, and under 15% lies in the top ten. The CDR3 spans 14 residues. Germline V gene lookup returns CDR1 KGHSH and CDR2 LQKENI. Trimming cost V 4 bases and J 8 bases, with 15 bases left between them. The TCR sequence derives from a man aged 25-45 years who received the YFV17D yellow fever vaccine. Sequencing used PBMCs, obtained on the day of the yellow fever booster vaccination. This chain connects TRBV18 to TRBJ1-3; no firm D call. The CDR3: CASSRDVGPDTIYF. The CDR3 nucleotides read TGTGCCAGCTCACGAGACGTCGGACCAGACACCATATATTTT.